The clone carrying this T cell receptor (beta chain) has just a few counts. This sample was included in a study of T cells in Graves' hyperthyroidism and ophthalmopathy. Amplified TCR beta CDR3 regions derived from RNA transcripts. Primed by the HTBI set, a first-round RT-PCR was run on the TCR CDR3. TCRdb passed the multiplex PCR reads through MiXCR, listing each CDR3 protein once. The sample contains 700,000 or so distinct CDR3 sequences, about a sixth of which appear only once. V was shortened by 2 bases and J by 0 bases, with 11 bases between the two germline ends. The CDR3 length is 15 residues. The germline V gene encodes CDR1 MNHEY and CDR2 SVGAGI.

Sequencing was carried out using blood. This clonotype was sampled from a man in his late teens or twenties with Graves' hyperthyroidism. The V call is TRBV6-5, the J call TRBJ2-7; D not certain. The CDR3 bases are TGTGCCAGCAGTTACCGACGGCCTCCCTCCTACGAGCAGTACTTC. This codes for CASSYRRPPSYEQYF.